One TCR beta chain is described in this entry. A much larger clone is a single base away; this may be a read error. To make TCR beta libraries, researchers used iRepertoire HTBI primers and Arm-PCR of CDR3 regions. TCRdb passed the multiplex PCR reads through MiXCR, listing each CDR3 protein once. The table records 400,000 to 500,000 distinct CDR3 sequences, 15% of them present only once. The data derive from a study of regulatory T cells in long-lasting Graves disease. The time point is: newly diagnosed GD, antithyroid drugs for less than 3 months. Making the TCR library involved RNA that had been extracted from PBMCs. The CDR3 runs 15 residues. Germline-derived CDR1 and CDR2 are MNHEY and SMNVEV (reference sequence). The J segment lost 6 bases and the V segment lost 6 bases, leaving 11 bases of the junction unmatched. Separately, the same data were catalogued under a study of T cells in Graves' hyperthyroidism and ophthalmopathy. That source reports: These patients, aged 18 to 65, had recently diagnosed hyperthyroidism lasting under 2 months. Diagnosing involved the use of clinical symptoms, serum thyroxine and TRAb, thyroid ultrasound and orbital computed tomography.

This specimen was peripheral blood mononuclear cells (PBMCs), taken at new diagnosis, from a patient treated with antithyroid drugs. This TCR derives from a woman under 40 with Graves disease. J is TRBJ2-3 and V is TRBV27, with 8 nucleotides matching TRBD1. The CDR3 DNA sequence: TGTGCCAGCAGGGGGGGACAGGAGATTTTGGATACGCAGTATTTT. Its protein product is CASRGGQEILDTQYF.